Listed below are T cell receptor beta chains from one sample, sequenced in a study of CD8 T cells in Susac syndrome. TCRdb recomputed calls from the immunoSEQ multiplex PCR reads with MiXCR, one row per CDR3 protein. In the table there are roughly 120,000 distinct CDR3 sequences, approximately 93% of which are singletons. Sequencing was performed on CD4+ T cells from PBMCs. Receptors were obtained from a human donor with multiple sclerosis. The CDR3 runs from the conserved cysteine through the conserved F or W. The size field is filled for only some rows; it gives once, few, many or a size class.

v_call	clone_size	j_call	cdr3_aa
TRBV29-1	NA	TRBJ2-7	CSAGGSYEQYF
TRBV2	NA	TRBJ2-1	CASGPWAEFF
TRBV6-6	NA	TRBJ1-4	CASSFPRGPELFF
TRBV19	NA	TRBJ1-2	CASSTGQGYYGYTF
TRBV20-1	NA	TRBJ1-3	CSASLRDKGNTIYF
TRBV5-1	NA	TRBJ1-1	CASSLIGENTEAFF
TRBV30	NA	TRBJ2-6	CAWSGPDRPSGANVLTF
TRBV6-5	NA	TRBJ2-3	CASSYSRDTQYF
TRBV7-6	NA	TRBJ2-7	CASSLEGFWQGLYEQYF
TRBV6-5	few	TRBJ2-7	CASSTPKTGAYEQYF
TRBV6-2/TRBV6-3	once	TRBJ2-1	CASSYTPFIGGRKYGSYNEQFF
TRBV6-6	NA	TRBJ1-1	CASRRSNTEAFF
TRBV5-4	once	TRBJ2-3	CASSLRAGNTDTQYF
TRBV7-6	NA	TRBJ2-7	CASSSYSGFSYEQYF
TRBV24-1	NA	TRBJ2-5	CATSDPNEGIQYF
TRBV7-2	NA	TRBJ2-5	CASSTPGERGAADF
TRBV20-1	NA	TRBJ2-2	CSARAPGMSTGELFF
TRBV30	NA	TRBJ2-1	CAWSRKGATQHNEQFF
TRBV7-2	NA	TRBJ2-2	CASSPGQVLNTGELFF
TRBV7-3	NA	TRBJ1-1	CASSREANTEAFF
TRBV5-6	NA	TRBJ2-1	CASNRALAYNEQFF
TRBV18	NA	TRBJ1-1	CATYSQVNTEAFF